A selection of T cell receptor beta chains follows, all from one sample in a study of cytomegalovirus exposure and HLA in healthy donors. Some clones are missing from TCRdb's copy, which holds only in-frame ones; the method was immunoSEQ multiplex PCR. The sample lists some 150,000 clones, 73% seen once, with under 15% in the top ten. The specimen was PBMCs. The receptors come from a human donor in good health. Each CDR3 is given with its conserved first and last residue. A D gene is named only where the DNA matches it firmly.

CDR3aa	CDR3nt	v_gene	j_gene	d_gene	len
CASSQELASLDTQYF	TGCGCCAGCAGCCAAGAACTAGCCTCCTTAGATACGCAGTATTTT	TRBV4-1	TRBJ2-3	-	15
CASSRTPFTLLNTEAFF	TGTGCCAGCAGTCGTACGCCCTTCACTCTCCTGAACACTGAAGCTTTCTTT	TRBV27	TRBJ1-1	-	17
CASSRGGSSTDTQYF	TGCGCCAGCAGCCGGGGCGGGAGTTCAACAGATACGCAGTATTTT	TRBV4-1	TRBJ2-3	TRBD2	15
CASSLAAGAYNEQFF	TGTGCCAGCAGTTTAGCGGCGGGAGCCTACAATGAGCAGTTCTTC	TRBV28	TRBJ2-1	TRBD2	15
CASRRPVNSGNTIYF	TGTGCCAGCAGGCGGCCGGTAAACTCTGGAAACACCATATATTTT	TRBV6-1	TRBJ1-3	-	15
CASSPPQGANLGNQPQHF	TGTGCCAGCAGCCCCCCACAAGGGGCAAATTTGGGAAATCAGCCCCAGCATTTT	TRBV11-3	TRBJ1-5	-	18
CASSFLAGEATQYF	TGTGCCAGCAGTTTCCTAGCGGGAGAGGCTACGCAGTATTTT	TRBV28	TRBJ2-3	TRBD2	14
CASSPGTFHQPQHF	TGTGCCAGCAGCCCGGGGACTTTCCATCAGCCCCAGCATTTT	TRBV21-1	TRBJ1-5	-	14
CASRQTSGTYEQYF	TGTGCCAGCAGGCAGACTAGCGGAACCTACGAGCAGTACTTC	TRBV2	TRBJ2-7	TRBD2	14
CASSSGLYTGELFF	TGTGCCAGCAGTTCTGGACTGTACACCGGGGAGCTGTTTTTT	TRBV27	TRBJ2-2	-	14